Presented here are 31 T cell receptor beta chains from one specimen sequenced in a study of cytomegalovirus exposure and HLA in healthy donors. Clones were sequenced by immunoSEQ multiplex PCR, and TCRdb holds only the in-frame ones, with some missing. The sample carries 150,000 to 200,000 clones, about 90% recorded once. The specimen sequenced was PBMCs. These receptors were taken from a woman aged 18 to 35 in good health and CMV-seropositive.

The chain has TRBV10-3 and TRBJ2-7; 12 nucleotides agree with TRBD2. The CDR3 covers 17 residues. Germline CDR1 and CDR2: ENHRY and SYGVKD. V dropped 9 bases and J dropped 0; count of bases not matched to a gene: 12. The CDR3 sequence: CAMATGTSGLSSYEQYF. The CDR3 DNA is TGTGCCATGGCGACAGGGACTAGCGGGTTGAGCTCCTACGAGCAGTACTTC.

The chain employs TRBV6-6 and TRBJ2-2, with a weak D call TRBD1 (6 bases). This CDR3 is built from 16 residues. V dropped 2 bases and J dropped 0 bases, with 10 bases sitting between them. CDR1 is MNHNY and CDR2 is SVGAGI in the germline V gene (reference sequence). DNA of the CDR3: TGTGCCAGCAGTTACGGGGGCGGGTCGAACACCGGGGAGCTGTTTTTT. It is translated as CASSYGGGSNTGELFF.

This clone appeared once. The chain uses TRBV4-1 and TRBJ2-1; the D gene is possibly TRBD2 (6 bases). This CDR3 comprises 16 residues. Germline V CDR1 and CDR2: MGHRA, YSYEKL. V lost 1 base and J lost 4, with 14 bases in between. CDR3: CASSQGRGLMYNEQFF. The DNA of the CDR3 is TGCGCCAGCAGCCAAGGGCGGGGACTCATGTACAATGAGCAGTTCTTC.

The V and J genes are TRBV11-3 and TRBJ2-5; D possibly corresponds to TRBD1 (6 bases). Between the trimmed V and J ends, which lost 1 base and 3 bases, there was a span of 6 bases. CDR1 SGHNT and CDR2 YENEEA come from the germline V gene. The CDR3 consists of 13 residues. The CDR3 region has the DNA TGTGCCAGCAGCTTAGGGACAGAAGAGACCCAGTACTTC. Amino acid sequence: CASSLGTEETQYF.

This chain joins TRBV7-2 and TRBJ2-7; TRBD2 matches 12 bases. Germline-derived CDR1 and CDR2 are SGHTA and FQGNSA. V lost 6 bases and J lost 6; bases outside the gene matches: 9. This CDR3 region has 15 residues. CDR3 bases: TGTGCCAGCAGTCAACTAGCGGGAGGTGGGCGCGAGCAGTACTTC. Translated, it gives CASSQLAGGGREQYF.

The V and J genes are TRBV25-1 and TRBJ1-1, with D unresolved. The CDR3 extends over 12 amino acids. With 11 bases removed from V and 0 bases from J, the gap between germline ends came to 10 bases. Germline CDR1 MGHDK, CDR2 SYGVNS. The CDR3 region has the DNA TGTGCCGTCGAGGGCGTGAACACTGAAGCTTTCTTT. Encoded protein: CAVEGVNTEAFF.

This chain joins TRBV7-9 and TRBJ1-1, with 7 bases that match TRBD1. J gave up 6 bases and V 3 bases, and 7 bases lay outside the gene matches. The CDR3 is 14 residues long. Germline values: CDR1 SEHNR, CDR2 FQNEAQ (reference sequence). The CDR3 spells CASSFDQGVAEAFF. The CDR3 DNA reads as TGTGCCAGCAGCTTCGATCAGGGGGTGGCTGAAGCTTTCTTT.

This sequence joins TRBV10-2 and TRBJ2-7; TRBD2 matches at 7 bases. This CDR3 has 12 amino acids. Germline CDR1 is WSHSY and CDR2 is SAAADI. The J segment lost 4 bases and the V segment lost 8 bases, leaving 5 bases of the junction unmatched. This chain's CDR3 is CASVGTTYEQYF. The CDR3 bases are TGCGCCAGCGTAGGGACTACATACGAGCAGTACTTC.

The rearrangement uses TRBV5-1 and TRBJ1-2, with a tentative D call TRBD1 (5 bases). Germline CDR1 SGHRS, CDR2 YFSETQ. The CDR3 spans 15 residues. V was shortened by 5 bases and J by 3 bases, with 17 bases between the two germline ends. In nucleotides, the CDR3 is TGCGCCAGCAGTTCGACTCCCGGGGGGGACTATGGCTACACCTTC. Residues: CASSSTPGGDYGYTF.

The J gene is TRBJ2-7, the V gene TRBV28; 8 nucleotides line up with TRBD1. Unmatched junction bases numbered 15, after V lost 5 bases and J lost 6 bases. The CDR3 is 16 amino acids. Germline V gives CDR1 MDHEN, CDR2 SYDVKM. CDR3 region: CASSTDRVPSTCEQYF. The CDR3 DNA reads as TGTGCCAGCAGTACGGACAGGGTGCCCTCCACTTGCGAGCAGTACTTC.

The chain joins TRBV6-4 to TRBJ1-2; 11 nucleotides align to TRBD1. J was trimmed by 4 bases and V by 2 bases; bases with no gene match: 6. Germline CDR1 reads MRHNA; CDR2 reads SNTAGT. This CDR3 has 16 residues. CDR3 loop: CASSDADRGQGYGYTF. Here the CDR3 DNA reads TGTGCCAGCAGTGACGCGGACAGGGGGCAGGGCTATGGCTACACCTTC.

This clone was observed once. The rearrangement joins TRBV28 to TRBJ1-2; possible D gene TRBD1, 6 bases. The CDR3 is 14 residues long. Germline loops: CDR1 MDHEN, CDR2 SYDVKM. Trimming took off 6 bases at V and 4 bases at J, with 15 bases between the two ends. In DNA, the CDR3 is TGTGCCAGCAGCCGCCCCGGGGGGCTCTATGGCTACACCTTC. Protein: CASSRPGGLYGYTF.

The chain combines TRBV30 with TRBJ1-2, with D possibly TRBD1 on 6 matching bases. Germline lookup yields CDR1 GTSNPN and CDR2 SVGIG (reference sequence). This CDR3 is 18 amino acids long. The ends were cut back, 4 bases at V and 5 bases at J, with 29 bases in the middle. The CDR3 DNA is TGTGCCTGGAACCTCCCTGGGGGCCTAATGGGAGTGGGGTATGGCTACACCTTC. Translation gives CAWNLPGGLMGVGYGYTF.

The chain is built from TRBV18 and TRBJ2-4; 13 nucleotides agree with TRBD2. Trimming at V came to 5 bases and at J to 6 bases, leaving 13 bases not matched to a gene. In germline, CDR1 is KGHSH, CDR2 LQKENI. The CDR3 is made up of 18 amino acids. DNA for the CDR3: TGTGCCAGCTCATCTCGTACTAGCGGGGGGGCCTCGGGAAACATTCAGTACTTC. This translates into CASSSRTSGGASGNIQYF.

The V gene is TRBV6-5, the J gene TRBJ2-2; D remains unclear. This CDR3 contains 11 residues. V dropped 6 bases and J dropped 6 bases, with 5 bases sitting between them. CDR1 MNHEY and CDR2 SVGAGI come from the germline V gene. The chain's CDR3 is CASRLAGELFF. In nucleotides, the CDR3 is TGTGCCAGCAGGTTAGCCGGGGAGCTGTTTTTT.

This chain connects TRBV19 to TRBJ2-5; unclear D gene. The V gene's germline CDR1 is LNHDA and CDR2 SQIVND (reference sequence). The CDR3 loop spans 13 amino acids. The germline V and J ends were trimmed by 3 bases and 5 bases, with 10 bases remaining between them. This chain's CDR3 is CASSIGRGETQYF. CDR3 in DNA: TGTGCCAGTAGTATTGGTCGCGGCGAGACCCAGTACTTC.

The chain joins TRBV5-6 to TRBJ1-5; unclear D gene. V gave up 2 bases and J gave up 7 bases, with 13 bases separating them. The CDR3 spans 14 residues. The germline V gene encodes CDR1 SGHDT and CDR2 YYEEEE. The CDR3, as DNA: TGTGCCAGCAGCTTCGTGGGTAGCGGGCAGCCCCAGCATTTT. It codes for CASSFVGSGQPQHF.

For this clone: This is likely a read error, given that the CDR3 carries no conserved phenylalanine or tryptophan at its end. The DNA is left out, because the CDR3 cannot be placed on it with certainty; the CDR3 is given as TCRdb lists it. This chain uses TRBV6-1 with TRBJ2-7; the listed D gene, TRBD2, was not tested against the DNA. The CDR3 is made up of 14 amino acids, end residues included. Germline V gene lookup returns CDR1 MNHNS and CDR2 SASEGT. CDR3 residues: CAAETSGFRSPDQY.

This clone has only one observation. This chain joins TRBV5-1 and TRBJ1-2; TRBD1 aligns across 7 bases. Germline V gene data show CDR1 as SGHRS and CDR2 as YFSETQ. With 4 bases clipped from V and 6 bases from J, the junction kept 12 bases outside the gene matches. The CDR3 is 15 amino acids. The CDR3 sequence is CASSPKQGSSDGYTF. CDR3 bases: TGCGCCAGCAGCCCCAAACAGGGGAGTTCGGATGGCTACACCTTC.

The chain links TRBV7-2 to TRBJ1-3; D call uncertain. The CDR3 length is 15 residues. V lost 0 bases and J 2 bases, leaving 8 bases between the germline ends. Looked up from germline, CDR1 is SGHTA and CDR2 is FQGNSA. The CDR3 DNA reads TGTGCCAGCAGCTTAGCTGGGCCCGCTGGAAACACCATATATTTT. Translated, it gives CASSLAGPAGNTIYF.

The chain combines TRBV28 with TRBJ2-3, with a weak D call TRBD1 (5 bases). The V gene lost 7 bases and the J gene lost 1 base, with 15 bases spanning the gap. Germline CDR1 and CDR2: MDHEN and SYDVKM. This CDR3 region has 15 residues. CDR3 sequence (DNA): TGTGCCAGCAAGGTTTGGGGCGAGGGCACAGATACGCAGTATTTT. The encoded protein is CASKVWGEGTDTQYF.

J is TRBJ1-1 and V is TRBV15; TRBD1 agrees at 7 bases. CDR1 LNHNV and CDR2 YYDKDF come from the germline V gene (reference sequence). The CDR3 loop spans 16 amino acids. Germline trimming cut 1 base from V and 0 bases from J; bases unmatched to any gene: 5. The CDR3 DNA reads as TGTGCCACCAGCAGAGGGACAGGCCGATTGAACACTGAAGCTTTCTTT. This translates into CATSRGTGRLNTEAFF.

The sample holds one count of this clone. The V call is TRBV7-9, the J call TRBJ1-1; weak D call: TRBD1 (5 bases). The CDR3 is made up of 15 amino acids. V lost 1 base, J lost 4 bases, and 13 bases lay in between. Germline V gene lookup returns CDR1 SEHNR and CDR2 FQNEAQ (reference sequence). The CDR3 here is CASSLGRGFSTEAFF. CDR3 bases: TGTGCCAGCAGCTTAGGGAGGGGATTCAGCACTGAAGCTTTCTTT.

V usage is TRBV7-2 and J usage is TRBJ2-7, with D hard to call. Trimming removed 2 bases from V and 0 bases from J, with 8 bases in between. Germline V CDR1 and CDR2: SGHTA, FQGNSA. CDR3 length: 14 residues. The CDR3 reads CASSLQRVSYEQYF. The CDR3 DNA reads TGTGCCAGCAGCTTACAACGGGTCTCCTACGAGCAGTACTTC.

The chain's CDR3 is CSVEAEGANTGELFF. CDR3 bases: TGCAGCGTTGAAGCCGAGGGAGCGAACACCGGGGAGCTGTTTTTT. The V and J genes are TRBV29-1 and TRBJ2-2; D may be TRBD2 (5 bases). This CDR3 is built from 15 residues. The V gene's germline CDR1 is SQVTM and CDR2 ANQGSEA. Between the trimmed V and J ends, which lost 1 base and 0 bases, there was a span of 9 bases.

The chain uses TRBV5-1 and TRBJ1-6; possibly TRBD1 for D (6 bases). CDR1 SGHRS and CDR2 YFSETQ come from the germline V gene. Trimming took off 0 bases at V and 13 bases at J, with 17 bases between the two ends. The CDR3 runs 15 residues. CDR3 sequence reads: CASSLAGQFFGPLHF. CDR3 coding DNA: TGCGCCAGCAGCTTGGCCGGACAGTTTTTCGGGCCCCTCCACTTT.

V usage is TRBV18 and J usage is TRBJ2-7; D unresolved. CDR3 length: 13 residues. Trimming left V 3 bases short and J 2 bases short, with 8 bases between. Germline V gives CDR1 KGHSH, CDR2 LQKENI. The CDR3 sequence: CASSPRETYEQYF. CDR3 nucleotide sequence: TGTGCCAGCTCACCCCGAGAGACCTACGAGCAGTACTTC.

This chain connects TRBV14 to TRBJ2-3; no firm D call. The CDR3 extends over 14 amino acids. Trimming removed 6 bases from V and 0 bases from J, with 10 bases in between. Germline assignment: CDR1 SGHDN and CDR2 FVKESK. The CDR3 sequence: CASSPGGSTDTQYF. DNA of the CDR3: TGTGCCAGCAGTCCTGGCGGTAGCACAGATACGCAGTATTTT.

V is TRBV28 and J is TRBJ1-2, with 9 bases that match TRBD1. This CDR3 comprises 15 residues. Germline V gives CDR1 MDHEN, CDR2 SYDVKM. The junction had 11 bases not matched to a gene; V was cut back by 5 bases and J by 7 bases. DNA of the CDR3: TGTGCCAGCAGTCCCATCCCGACAGGGGGTTCTGGCTACACCTTC. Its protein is CASSPIPTGGSGYTF.

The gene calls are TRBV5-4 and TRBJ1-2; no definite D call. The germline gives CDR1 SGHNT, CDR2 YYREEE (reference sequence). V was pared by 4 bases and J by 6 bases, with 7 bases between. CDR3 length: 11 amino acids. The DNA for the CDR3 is TGTGCCAGCAGCAGGAGTGATGGCTACACCTTC. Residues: CASSRSDGYTF.

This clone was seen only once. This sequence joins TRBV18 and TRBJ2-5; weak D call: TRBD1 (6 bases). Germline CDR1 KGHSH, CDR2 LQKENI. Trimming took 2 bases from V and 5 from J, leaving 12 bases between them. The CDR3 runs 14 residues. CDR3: CASSPETGPETQYF. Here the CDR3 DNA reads TGTGCCAGCTCACCAGAAACAGGGCCCGAGACCCAGTACTTC.